This T cell receptor (beta chain) derives from a study of T cell responses to AZD1222 COVID-19 vaccine. Study conclusions and caveats: Reportedly, nearly half of unique spike TCRs recognized epitopes outside B.1.351/B.1.1.7 mutations. Breadth and depth of Spike-specific TCRs rose after two AZD1222 doses. White British donors predominated, females outnumbered males, and clonal diversity was possibly underestimated. The peak T cell response came first, and repertoires were sampled only after it.

Sequenced by immunoSEQ multiplex PCR; TCRdb stores in-frame clones only, minus some. The repertoire has 130,000 to 150,000 clones, about 91% of them found once; the top ten carry roughly 16%. About this clone: Antigen unknown.

V dropped 3 bases and J dropped 8; count of bases not matched to a gene: 4. The CDR3 covers 13 residues. The genes are TRBV12-3 or TRBV12-4 and TRBJ2-3; 8 bases agree with TRBD2. The sequences come from peripheral blood, collected on day 0 of AZD1222 vaccination. The receptor comes from an adult in good health. The DNA of the CDR3 is TGTGCCAGCAGTTTTTTGGCGGGGGGTACGCAGTATTTT. Its protein is CASSFLAGGTQYF.